These 24 T cell receptor beta chains share one sample of origin, sequenced in a study of cytomegalovirus exposure and HLA in healthy donors. The protocol was immunoSEQ multiplex PCR, while the TCRdb copy is restricted to in-frame clones and leaves out a portion. The sample lists about 360,000 clones; about nine tenths were seen once. What was sequenced was PBMCs. The source of these receptors is a woman aged 18-29 years in good health and CMV-seronegative.

The rearrangement uses TRBV5-1 and TRBJ2-7; TRBD2 agrees at 10 bases. Germline CDR1 and CDR2: SGHRS and YFSETQ. Trimming at V came to 2 bases and at J to 0 bases, leaving 5 bases not matched to a gene. CDR3 size: 16 residues. The CDR3: CASSLASGRASYEQYF. CDR3 coding DNA: TGCGCCAGCAGCTTAGCTAGCGGGAGAGCCTCCTACGAGCAGTACTTC.

The chain joins TRBV6-1 to TRBJ1-2, with 7 bases identical to TRBD1. Looked up from germline, CDR1 is MNHNS and CDR2 is SASEGT. V trimming: 2 bases; J trimming: 3 bases; junction bases outside the gene matches: 6. The length of the CDR3 is 15 residues. The CDR3 is CASSETRQGDYGYTF. In nucleotides, the CDR3 is TGTGCCAGCAGTGAAACGAGACAGGGAGACTATGGCTACACCTTC.

The V and J genes are TRBV27 and TRBJ1-5, with D uncertain. The CDR3 totals 17 residues. Per the germline V gene, CDR1 is MNHEY and CDR2 is SMNVEV (reference sequence). V was pared by 5 bases and J by 2 bases, with 19 bases between. CDR3 loop: CASSRQAPQFGNQPQHF. As DNA, the CDR3 is TGTGCCAGCAGTCGACAAGCCCCCCAGTTCGGCAATCAGCCCCAGCATTTT.

This chain uses TRBV5-6 with TRBJ1-1, with 9 bases fitting TRBD1. CDR1 is SGHDT, CDR2 YYEEEE, per germline. The ends lost 0 bases at V and 8 bases at J; junction bases unmatched: 5. CDR3 size: 14 residues. The CDR3 reads CASSLEGQGLEAFF. The CDR3 nucleotides read TGTGCCAGCAGCTTGGAGGGACAGGGCTTAGAAGCTTTCTTT.

This chain connects TRBV10-2 to TRBJ1-3; D is uncertain. Trimming cost V 7 bases and J 4 bases, with 20 bases left between them. The germline gives CDR1 WSHSY, CDR2 SAAADI. This CDR3 contains 16 residues. This CDR3 reads CASTVGTPDSGNTIYF. CDR3 coding DNA: TGCGCCAGCACTGTGGGTACTCCGGACTCCGGAAACACCATATATTTT.

This chain links TRBV29-1 with TRBJ1-2; D possibly corresponds to TRBD1 (6 bases). V lost 7 bases, J lost 4 bases, and 13 bases lay in between. Germline CDR1 SQVTM, CDR2 ANQGSEA. The CDR3 loop spans 12 amino acids. Written as DNA, the CDR3 is TGCAGCGCCGAGACAGGTGTCTATGGCTACACCTTC. Translating gives CSAETGVYGYTF.

The chain recombines TRBV18 with TRBJ1-5; the match to TRBD1 covers 10 bases. The CDR3 is made up of 15 amino acids. The V gene end was trimmed by 5 bases and the J gene end by 5 bases; junction bases not matched to a gene: 6. Germline loops: CDR1 KGHSH, CDR2 LQKENI. The CDR3 region is CASSRGQGLDQPQHF. In nucleotides, the CDR3 is TGTGCCAGCTCAAGGGGACAGGGGCTTGATCAGCCCCAGCATTTT.

The genes are TRBV2 and TRBJ2-7; 9 bases agree with TRBD1. The V gene's germline CDR1 is SNHLY and CDR2 FYNNEI. V lost 0 bases, J lost 0 bases, and 0 bases stayed unmatched. CDR3 length equals 15 residues. CDR3 bases: TGTGCCAGCAGTGAAGCGGGACAGGGCTCCTACGAGCAGTACTTC. Translating it yields CASSEAGQGSYEQYF.

The V gene is TRBV27, the J gene TRBJ1-1, with D maybe TRBD1 (6 bases). Germline assignment: CDR1 MNHEY and CDR2 SMNVEV (reference sequence). V was clipped by 7 bases and J by 4 bases, with 16 bases between them. This CDR3 contains 14 residues. CDR3 residues: CASTRRGGLTEAFF. The CDR3 region has the DNA TGTGCCAGCACACGGCGCGGGGGGCTCACTGAAGCTTTCTTT.

The chain recombines TRBV28 with TRBJ2-7; D perhaps matches TRBD1 (6 bases). V dropped 5 bases and J dropped 0 bases, with 11 bases sitting between them. The V gene's germline CDR1 is MDHEN and CDR2 SYDVKM. The CDR3 is 14 residues long. CDR3 amino acids: CASSPLDSSYEQYF. For the CDR3, the DNA is TGTGCCAGCAGTCCCTTGGACAGCTCCTACGAGCAGTACTTC.

The chain carries TRBV7-6 and TRBJ2-2; 8 nucleotides agree with TRBD1. CDR3 size: 17 residues. With 5 bases clipped from V and 1 base from J, the junction kept 9 bases outside the gene matches. Germline V gives CDR1 SGHVS, CDR2 FNYEAQ. CDR3 nucleotides: TGTGCCAGCAGCCCTCAGATCGGACAGGGGAACACCGGGGAGCTGTTTTTT. Its protein product is CASSPQIGQGNTGELFF.

The rearrangement joins TRBV5-1 to TRBJ2-1; 10 positions match TRBD2. The CDR3 loop spans 15 amino acids. J gave up 6 bases and V 1 base, and 4 bases lay outside the gene matches. Germline loops: CDR1 SGHRS, CDR2 YFSETQ. CDR3 in amino acids: CASSLRLAGVNEQFF. The CDR3 region has the DNA TGCGCCAGCAGCTTGCGGCTAGCGGGGGTCAATGAGCAGTTCTTC. Filled out from reference TRBV5-1 and TRBJ2-1, the complete variable domain reads KAGVTQTPRYLIKTRGQQVTLSCSPISGHRSVSWYQQTPGQGLQFLFEYFSETQRNKGNFPGRFSGRQFSNSRSEMNVSTLELGDSALYLCASSLRLAGVNEQFFGPGTRLTVL.

CDR3 in amino acids: CASSLRGHQETQYF. The CDR3 DNA sequence: TGTGCCAGCAGTTTAAGGGGGCATCAAGAGACCCAGTACTTC. The chain employs TRBV27 and TRBJ2-5; 7 nucleotides line up with TRBD1. The CDR3 totals 14 residues. V trimming: 2 bases; J trimming: 2 bases; junction bases outside the gene matches: 2. Germline lookup yields CDR1 MNHEY and CDR2 SMNVEV (reference sequence).

CDR3 DNA: TGTGCCAGTAGGGAGTCCCCGGGTGGGACAGATACGCAGTATTTT. It codes for CASRESPGGTDTQYF. The V and J genes are TRBV19 and TRBJ2-3; D unclear. Germline V gene lookup returns CDR1 LNHDA and CDR2 SQIVND (reference sequence). The CDR3 spans 15 residues. V was trimmed by 6 bases and J by 3 bases, leaving 16 bases between them. The variable domain in full, with the rest retrieved from reference TRBV19 and TRBJ2-3, is DGGITQSPKYLFRKEGQNVTLSCEQNLNHDAMYWYRQDPGQGLRLIYYSQIVNDFQKGDIAEGYSVSREKKESFPLTVTSAQKNPTAFYLCASRESPGGTDTQYFGPGTRLTVL.

CDR3 bases: TGCAGCGCCCGGACAGGGGCGCGTGGCACTGAAGCTTTCTTT. It encodes CSARTGARGTEAFF. The chain has TRBV29-1 and TRBJ1-1; the match to TRBD1 covers 9 bases. Germline loops: CDR1 SQVTM, CDR2 ANQGSEA. V shed 7 bases, J shed 4 bases, and the junction held 10 bases outside the gene matches. The CDR3 covers 14 residues.

In its sample, this clone was seen once. The chain carries TRBV10-3 and TRBJ2-7; tentatively, D is TRBD2 (7 bases). CDR1 is ENHRY, CDR2 SYGVKD, per germline. The V and J ends lost 6 bases and 1 base respectively, with 10 bases between them. CDR3 length: 13 amino acids. CDR3 bases: TGTGCCATCAGGGGAGGGGGGTCCTACGAGCAGTACTTC. Protein: CAIRGGGSYEQYF.

The chain has TRBV27 and TRBJ1-1; TRBD1 might be the D (5 bases). CDR3 length: 13 amino acids. Germline loops: CDR1 MNHEY, CDR2 SMNVEV (reference sequence). V gave up 5 bases and J gave up 1 base, with 8 bases separating them. CDR3 DNA: TGTGCCAGCAGTGCTCAGGGGAACACTGAAGCTTTCTTT. Its translation: CASSAQGNTEAFF.

The table lists this clone with a count of one. This chain joins TRBV25-1 and TRBJ2-5; D is unclear. The length of the CDR3 is 14 residues. Germline values: CDR1 MGHDK, CDR2 SYGVNS. V lost 2 bases and J 5 bases, leaving 12 bases between the germline ends. CDR3 region: CASSEVGVSETQYF. DNA of the CDR3: TGTGCCAGCAGTGAAGTGGGCGTGAGCGAGACCCAGTACTTC.

The V gene is TRBV13, the J gene TRBJ2-3; 7 nucleotides align to TRBD1. The germline V gene has CDR1 PRHDT and CDR2 FYEKMQ (reference sequence). This CDR3 contains 14 residues. J was trimmed by 3 bases and V by 4 bases; bases with no gene match: 4. This chain's CDR3 is CASSSRTGTDTQYF. For the CDR3, the DNA is TGTGCCAGCAGCTCCCGGACAGGAACAGATACGCAGTATTTT.

J is TRBJ1-5 and V is TRBV28; 7 bases agree with TRBD1. The CDR3 covers 16 residues. CDR1 and CDR2 (germline): MDHEN, SYDVKM. J gave up 7 bases and V 5 bases, and 14 bases lay outside the gene matches. The CDR3 DNA reads TGTGCCAGCAGTCTCAGGACAGGCAACTTTTTCCAGCCCCAGCATTTT. It translates to CASSLRTGNFFQPQHF.

This chain connects TRBV5-1 to TRBJ2-7; TRBD2 matches 8 bases. CDR1 and CDR2 (germline): SGHRS, YFSETQ. The trim removed 4 bases at V and 6 bases at J, leaving 12 bases unmatched. This CDR3 is 15 amino acids long. CDR3 DNA: TGCGCCAGCAGCACCTCGGGACTAGTTGAATCCGAGCAGTACTTC. Translating gives CASSTSGLVESEQYF. Looking up the rest from reference TRBV5-1 and TRBJ2-7 gives the full variable domain: KAGVTQTPRYLIKTRGQQVTLSCSPISGHRSVSWYQQTPGQGLQFLFEYFSETQRNKGNFPGRFSGRQFSNSRSEMNVSTLELGDSALYLCASSTSGLVESEQYFGPGTRLTVT.

The rearrangement joins TRBV28 to TRBJ2-7; perhaps TRBD2 as D (6 bases). Germline values: CDR1 MDHEN, CDR2 SYDVKM. The CDR3 is 13 amino acids. The ends were cut back, 4 bases at V and 3 bases at J, with 10 bases in the middle. The CDR3, as DNA: TGTGCCAGCAGTTCGCGGGGATACTACGAGCAGTACTTC. The encoded protein is CASSSRGYYEQYF.

The V call is TRBV2, the J call TRBJ1-5, with 7 bases identical to TRBD1. This CDR3 contains 15 residues. Trimming at V came to 7 bases and at J to 3 bases, leaving 9 bases not matched to a gene. Germline-derived CDR1 and CDR2 are SNHLY and FYNNEI. For the CDR3, the DNA is TGTGCCAGCACCGCTGAAGGGGGCCCCAATCAGCCCCAGCATTTT. This gives the protein CASTAEGGPNQPQHF.

CDR3 nucleotides: TGTGCCAGCAGCCAATCACGGGACTTAAATTTCTACGAGCAGTACTTC. It is translated as CASSQSRDLNFYEQYF. The V and J genes are TRBV5-6 and TRBJ2-7, with D possibly being TRBD2 (6 bases). Trimming pared 4 bases from V and 3 bases from J, leaving 20 bases between. Germline CDR1 is SGHDT and CDR2 is YYEEEE. The CDR3 consists of 16 residues.